Below are 27 T cell receptor beta chains sequenced from a single sample in a study of sequential checkpoint blockade in melanoma. Regarding treatment: randomized to nivolumab then ipilimumab (arm A) or the reverse (arm B). Sequencing used immunoSEQ multiplex PCR; TCRdb keeps in-frame clones, though not all of them. There are roughly 6,300 clones in the sample; 25% to 30% occur only once, and roughly 8.1% lies in the top ten. The specimen was tumor tissue (inferred from file names), collected from a patient given nivolumab and ipilimumab in sequence. These receptors were obtained from a human donor with melanoma.

This clone turned up a few times. This chain joins TRBV5-1 and TRBJ2-3; D possibly uses TRBD1 or TRBD2 (7 bases each). The CDR3 runs 15 residues. V was shortened by 4 bases and J by 1 base, with 13 bases between the two germline ends. Looked up from germline, CDR1 is SGHRS and CDR2 is YFSETQ. Here the CDR3 DNA reads TGCGCCAGCAGCCAGGGGGGGGCTGGCACAGATACGCAGTATTTT. Translation: CASSQGGAGTDTQYF.

J is TRBJ2-2 and V is TRBV28; the match to TRBD1 covers 7 bases. Germline V lookup: CDR1 MDHEN, CDR2 SYDVKM. V dropped 5 bases and J dropped 7; count of bases not matched to a gene: 13. The CDR3 loop spans 16 amino acids. This CDR3 is CASSQLSRGSSGELFF. The DNA of the CDR3 is TGTGCCAGCAGTCAGTTATCCAGGGGGAGCAGCGGGGAGCTGTTTTTT.

This clone was observed a handful of times. This chain links TRBV11-3 with TRBJ2-3; 9 bases agree with TRBD2. The CDR3 has 15 residues. The V gene's germline CDR1 is SGHNT and CDR2 YENEEA. The V segment lost 3 bases and the J segment 0 bases; nucleotides outside the gene matches: 1. CDR3 in DNA: TGTGCCAGCAGCTTGGGACTAGCTAGCACAGATACGCAGTATTTT. Amino acids: CASSLGLASTDTQYF.

V usage is TRBV19 and J usage is TRBJ1-5, with D maybe TRBD1 (6 bases). The CDR3 is made up of 15 amino acids. Germline V lookup: CDR1 LNHDA, CDR2 SQIVND (reference sequence). V was clipped by 5 bases and J by 0 bases, with 11 bases between them. CDR3 in amino acids: CASSQPGDSNQPQHF. The CDR3 coding sequence is TGTGCCAGTAGTCAACCAGGGGATAGCAATCAGCCCCAGCATTTT.

In its sample, this clone ranks as medium-sized (0.01 to 0.1%). This chain uses TRBV6-8 with TRBJ1-2, with 8 nucleotides matching TRBD1. This CDR3 region has 15 residues. After removal of 7 bases from V and 8 bases from J, the junction contained 15 bases not matched to a gene. Germline V gene sequence: CDR1 MNHGY, CDR2 SAAAGT. CDR3 in DNA: TGTGCCAGCATAATCGTAGGGGACAGGTCGAACGGCTACACCTTC. This encodes CASIIVGDRSNGYTF.

This clone came up many times. The rearrangement uses TRBV11-3 and TRBJ1-2; 8 bases map to TRBD1. CDR1 SGHNT and CDR2 YENEEA come from the germline V gene. Germline trimming cut 4 bases from V and 8 bases from J; bases unmatched to any gene: 12. The CDR3 loop spans 15 amino acids. In nucleotides, the CDR3 is TGTGCCAGCAGCTCCCTAGGGACAGGAGGGGAAGGCTACACCTTC. This translates into CASSSLGTGGEGYTF.

By sample share, this clone is medium-sized (0.01 to 0.1%). The CDR3 loop reads CASSMRQGLGGTEAFF. Here the CDR3 DNA reads TGTGCCAGCAGCATGCGACAGGGACTCGGTGGCACTGAAGCTTTCTTT. V is TRBV11-3 and J is TRBJ1-1, with 7 bases that match TRBD1. Germline-derived CDR1 and CDR2 are SGHNT and YENEEA. The CDR3 length is 16 residues. The trim removed 5 bases at V and 4 bases at J, leaving 13 bases unmatched.

The V and J genes are TRBV19 and TRBJ2-3, with 11 bases matching TRBD2. V was clipped by 6 bases and J by 1 base; unmatched bases: 3. The length of the CDR3 is 15 residues. Germline CDR1 and CDR2: LNHDA and SQIVND (reference sequence). CDR3: CASRPGLAGTDTQYF. For the CDR3, the DNA is TGTGCCAGTAGGCCGGGACTAGCGGGCACAGATACGCAGTATTTT.

This clone was detected only a few times. This chain connects TRBV15 to TRBJ1-4; 10 nucleotides line up with TRBD1. V shed 3 bases and J 7 bases; nucleotides not matched to a gene: 5. CDR1 is LNHNV and CDR2 is YYDKDF in the germline V gene (reference sequence). The CDR3 covers 15 residues. In DNA, the CDR3 is TGTGCCACCAGCAGGGACAGGGGGTTTCGTGAAAAACTGTTTTTT. Translated: CATSRDRGFREKLFF.

The chain carries TRBV5-1 and TRBJ2-7; 11 positions agree with TRBD1. The CDR3 length is 15 residues. Unmatched junction bases numbered 5, after V lost 3 bases and J lost 3 bases. CDR1 is SGHRS, CDR2 YFSETQ, per germline. CDR3 in amino acids: CASSYPGQGVYEQYF. The CDR3 DNA reads TGCGCCAGCAGCTACCCGGGACAGGGGGTCTACGAGCAGTACTTC.

This clone was seen a few times. The rearrangement links TRBV25-1 to TRBJ2-5, with 12 bases matching TRBD1. J gave up 1 base and V 2 bases, and 2 bases lay outside the gene matches. The CDR3 is 16 amino acids. Germline assignment: CDR1 MGHDK and CDR2 SYGVNS. The CDR3 DNA is TGTGCCAGCAGTGAAGCGGGACAGGGGGCCCAAGAGACCCAGTACTTC. It codes for CASSEAGQGAQETQYF.

Ten or more counts support this clone. This chain uses TRBV11-3 with TRBJ1-4; a possible D gene is TRBD1 (5 bases). The CDR3 covers 17 residues. The V gene's germline CDR1 is SGHNT and CDR2 YENEEA. V was cut by 6 bases and J by 8 bases, with 25 bases left in between. Here the CDR3 DNA reads TGTGCCAGCAGTCTAAGTTATGGGGCAGGGCCTGCGGAAAAACTGTTTTTT. Protein sequence: CASSLSYGAGPAEKLFF. Filled out from reference TRBV11-3 and TRBJ1-4, the complete variable domain reads EAGVVQSPRYKIIEKKQPVAFWCNPISGHNTLYWYLQNLGQGPELLIRYENEEAVDDSQLPKDRFSAERLKGVDSTLKIQPAELGDSAVYLCASSLSYGAGPAEKLFFGSGTQLSVL.

This clone was counted only a few times. The J gene is TRBJ2-3, the V gene TRBV6-8; 7 nucleotides match TRBD1. The CDR3 covers 15 residues. CDR1 is MNHGY and CDR2 is SAAAGT in the germline V gene. With 5 bases clipped from V and 1 base from J, the junction kept 6 bases outside the gene matches. The CDR3, as DNA: TGTGCCAGCAGTACCACAGGGGTCCGCACAGATACGCAGTATTTT. As protein: CASSTTGVRTDTQYF.

This clone turned up a few times. The V call is TRBV10-2, the J call TRBJ2-7; D unresolved. V lost 10 bases and J lost 1, with 20 bases in between. The CDR3 length is 15 residues. Germline V gene data show CDR1 as WSHSY and CDR2 as SAAADI. The CDR3 region has the DNA TGCGCCACCCCGTCTAGGGTTGGGCAGTCCTACGAGCAGTACTTC. As protein: CATPSRVGQSYEQYF.

The chain couples TRBV29-1 to TRBJ2-3; 7 bases are shared with TRBD1. With 5 bases clipped from V and 4 bases from J, the junction kept 15 bases outside the gene matches. From germline, CDR1 is SQVTM and CDR2 ANQGSEA. The CDR3 length is 16 residues. The DNA of the CDR3 is TGCAGCGTTAGGGGATACAGGGGAAGTTCACCAGATACGCAGTATTTT. Protein: CSVRGYRGSSPDTQYF.

This clone was found a few times. The V call is TRBV11-3, the J call TRBJ2-5, with 11 nucleotides matching TRBD2. The ends lost 5 bases at V and 2 bases at J; junction bases unmatched: 4. This CDR3 contains 15 residues. Germline CDR1 is SGHNT and CDR2 is YENEEA. CDR3 in DNA: TGTGCCAGCAGCCGGGGACTAGCGGAGCAAGAGACCCAGTACTTC. As protein: CASSRGLAEQETQYF. The entire variable domain, with the rest obtained from reference TRBV11-3 and TRBJ2-5, is as follows: EAGVVQSPRYKIIEKKQPVAFWCNPISGHNTLYWYLQNLGQGPELLIRYENEEAVDDSQLPKDRFSAERLKGVDSTLKIQPAELGDSAVYLCASSRGLAEQETQYFGPGTRLLVL.

This chain connects TRBV5-1 to TRBJ1-5, with D maybe TRBD1 (6 bases). The V and J ends lost 4 bases and 6 bases respectively, with 14 bases between them. This CDR3 is built from 14 residues. Germline lookup yields CDR1 SGHRS and CDR2 YFSETQ. The CDR3 spells CASSPEGGLQPQHF. CDR3 in DNA: TGCGCCAGCAGCCCGGAGGGGGGGCTTCAGCCCCAGCATTTT.

This clone was found a few times. The chain uses TRBV11-3 and TRBJ2-3, with D possibly TRBD2 on 6 matching bases. This CDR3 has 15 amino acids. Germline V CDR1 and CDR2: SGHNT, YENEEA. The V and J ends lost 4 bases and 6 bases respectively, with 17 bases between them. The CDR3 DNA reads TGTGCCAGCAGCTCGCGGGGAGGCAGTCAGGATACGCAGTATTTT. It yields the protein CASSSRGGSQDTQYF.

J is TRBJ1-4 and V is TRBV18; D not certain. The CDR3 has 12 amino acids. V shed 0 bases and J shed 7 bases, with 3 bases lying between them. The germline CDR1 and CDR2 sequences are KGHSH and LQKENI. CDR3 loop: CASSPPSEKLFF. The CDR3 DNA follows: TGTGCCAGCTCACCACCGTCTGAAAAACTGTTTTTT.

The chain uses TRBV28 and TRBJ2-7, with TRBD1 matching over 8 bases. The V gene's germline CDR1 is MDHEN and CDR2 SYDVKM. With 7 bases clipped from V and 3 bases from J, the junction kept 8 bases outside the gene matches. The CDR3 loop spans 14 amino acids. The CDR3 coding sequence is TGTGCCAGCACTAAGGGGGGACAGGTCTACGAGCAGTACTTC. As protein: CASTKGGQVYEQYF.

The chain has TRBV18 and TRBJ2-3, with 11 bases identical to TRBD2. The CDR3 spans 17 residues. Germline V gives CDR1 KGHSH, CDR2 LQKENI. With 2 bases clipped from V and 4 bases from J, the junction kept 8 bases outside the gene matches. Written as DNA, the CDR3 is TGTGCCAGCTCACCATTAACTAGCGGGGGACGGGCAGATACGCAGTATTTT. Translated, it gives CASSPLTSGGRADTQYF.

The genes are TRBV19 and TRBJ2-3; TRBD2 agrees at 9 bases. Trimming cost V 4 bases and J 2 bases; bases outside gene matches: 13. This CDR3 is built from 18 residues. Germline V CDR1 and CDR2: LNHDA, SQIVND (reference sequence). The CDR3 loop reads CASSKGLAGPHNTDTQYF. As DNA, the CDR3 is TGTGCCAGTAGTAAAGGGCTAGCGGGACCCCATAACACAGATACGCAGTATTTT.

The chain carries TRBV5-1 and TRBJ1-5, with TRBD1 as a possible D gene (5 bases). The CDR3 covers 14 residues. V was clipped by 3 bases and J by 0 bases, with 7 bases between them. Germline V lookup: CDR1 SGHRS, CDR2 YFSETQ. CDR3: CASSWDGSNQPQHF. The CDR3 nucleotides read TGCGCCAGCAGCTGGGACGGTAGCAATCAGCCCCAGCATTTT.

The chain links TRBV18 to TRBJ2-3, with D perhaps matching TRBD1 or TRBD2 (5 bases each). V was trimmed by 1 base and J by 5 bases, leaving 16 bases between them. In germline, CDR1 is KGHSH, CDR2 LQKENI. The length of the CDR3 is 16 residues. In DNA, the CDR3 is TGTGCCAGCTCACCACAAACAGGACTCCGCGGAGATACGCAGTATTTT. Residues: CASSPQTGLRGDTQYF.

This clone appeared a few times. The V call is TRBV9, the J call TRBJ2-5; 10 nucleotides line up with TRBD2. Trimming cost V 0 bases and J 7 bases; bases outside gene matches: 18. This CDR3 region has 19 residues. Germline V lookup: CDR1 SGDLS, CDR2 YYNGEE. The chain's CDR3 is CASSVGPILAGWELGTQYF. CDR3 DNA: TGTGCCAGCAGCGTAGGGCCGATACTAGCGGGATGGGAGCTTGGGACCCAGTACTTC.

Only a few counts were recorded for this clone. V is TRBV11-3 and J is TRBJ1-1, with a tentative D call TRBD1 (5 bases). CDR1 and CDR2 (germline): SGHNT, YENEEA. The CDR3 is 14 amino acids. V was shortened by 3 bases and J by 6 bases, with 14 bases between the two germline ends. The CDR3 sequence: CASSLGRASAEAFF. Here the CDR3 DNA reads TGTGCCAGCAGCTTGGGACGGGCGAGCGCTGAAGCTTTCTTT.

The chain recombines TRBV5-1 with TRBJ1-2, with a tentative D call TRBD1 (5 bases). V was cut by 0 bases and J by 5 bases, with 14 bases left in between. The V gene's germline CDR1 is SGHRS and CDR2 YFSETQ. This CDR3 spans 15 amino acids. CDR3 sequence (DNA): TGCGCCAGCAGCTTGGGGTCCACTGGGACTTATGGCTACACCTTC. It specifies CASSLGSTGTYGYTF.